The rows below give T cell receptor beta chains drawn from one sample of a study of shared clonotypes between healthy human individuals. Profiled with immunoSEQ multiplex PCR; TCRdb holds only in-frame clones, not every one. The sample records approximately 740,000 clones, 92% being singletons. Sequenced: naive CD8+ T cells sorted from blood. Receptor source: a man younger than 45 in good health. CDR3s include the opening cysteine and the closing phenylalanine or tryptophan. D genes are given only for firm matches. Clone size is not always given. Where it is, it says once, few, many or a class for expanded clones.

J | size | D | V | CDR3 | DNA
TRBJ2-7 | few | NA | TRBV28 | CASSLGVNEQYF | TGTGCCAGCAGTTTGGGAGTTAACGAGCAGTACTTC
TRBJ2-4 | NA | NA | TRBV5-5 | CASSPHYSAGNIQYF | TGTGCCAGCAGCCCACACTACTCAGCGGGAAACATTCAGTACTTC
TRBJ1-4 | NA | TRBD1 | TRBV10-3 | CAISGGDRGFEKLFF | TGTGCCATCAGTGGGGGGGACAGGGGCTTTGAAAAACTGTTTTTT
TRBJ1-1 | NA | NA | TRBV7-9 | CASSRAYTEAFF | TGTGCCAGCAGCCGGGCTTACACTGAAGCTTTCTTT
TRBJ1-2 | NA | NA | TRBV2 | CASISTPGYTF | TGTGCCAGCATTTCGACACCTGGCTACACCTTC
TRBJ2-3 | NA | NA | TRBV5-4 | CASSPTEASTDTQYF | TGTGCCAGCAGCCCCACGGAAGCTAGCACAGATACGCAGTATTTT
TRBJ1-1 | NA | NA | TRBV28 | CASSSPAQTPDSEAFF | TGTGCCAGCAGTTCCCCTGCACAGACACCAGACTCTGAAGCTTTCTTT
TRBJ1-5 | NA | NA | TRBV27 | CASSLAGDSNQPQHF | TGTGCCAGCAGTTTAGCGGGGGATAGCAATCAGCCCCAGCATTTT
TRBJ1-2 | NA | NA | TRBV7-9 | CASSLDQGANYGYTF | TGTGCCAGCAGCCTAGATCAGGGAGCTAACTATGGCTACACCTTC
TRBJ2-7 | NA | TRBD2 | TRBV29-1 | CSVVIAGGPSSYEQYF | TGCAGCGTTGTAATAGCGGGAGGCCCTAGCTCCTACGAGCAGTACTTC
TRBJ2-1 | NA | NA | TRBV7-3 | CASSLGRNNEQFF | TGTGCCAGCAGCTTGGGCCGCAACAATGAGCAGTTCTTC
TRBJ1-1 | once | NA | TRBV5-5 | CASNQWEIMNTEAFF | TGTGCCAGTAATCAGTGGGAGATTATGAACACTGAAGCTTTCTTT
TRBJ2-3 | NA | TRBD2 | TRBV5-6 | CASSLGTSGRYRDTQYF | TGTGCCAGCAGCTTGGGGACTAGCGGGAGATACAGAGATACGCAGTATTTT
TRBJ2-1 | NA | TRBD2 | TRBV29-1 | CSVRELAGNEQFF | TGCAGCGTTCGAGAACTAGCGGGGAATGAGCAGTTCTTC
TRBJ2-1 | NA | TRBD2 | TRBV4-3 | CASSQGLAGIEQFF | TGCGCCAGCAGCCAGGGACTAGCTGGTATTGAGCAGTTCTTC
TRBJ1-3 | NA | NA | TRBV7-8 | CASSLGGASSGNTIYF | TGTGCCAGCAGCTTAGGTGGAGCGAGCTCTGGAAACACCATATATTTT
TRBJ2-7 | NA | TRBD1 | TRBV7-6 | CASSPGTDLRYEQYF | TGTGCCAGCAGCCCTGGGACAGACCTCCGGTACGAGCAGTACTTC
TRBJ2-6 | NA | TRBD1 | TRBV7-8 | CASSLARRPDRVSVGANVLTF | TGTGCCAGCAGCTTAGCGAGACGACCGGACAGGGTTTCCGTAGGGGCCAACGTCCTGACTTTC
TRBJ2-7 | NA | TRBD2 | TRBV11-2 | CASSLDGLAGGPSYYEQYF | TGTGCCAGCAGCTTAGATGGCCTAGCGGGAGGCCCCTCTTACTACGAGCAGTACTTC
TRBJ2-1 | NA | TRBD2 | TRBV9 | CASSSTSGRNEQFF | TGTGCCAGCAGCTCGACTAGCGGGAGAAATGAGCAGTTCTTC
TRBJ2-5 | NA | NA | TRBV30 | CAGSLGTQETQYF | TGTGCGGGAAGTCTGGGGACCCAAGAGACCCAGTACTTC
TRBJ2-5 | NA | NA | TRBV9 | CASSPRVEETQYF | TGTGCCAGCAGCCCTAGGGTAGAAGAGACCCAGTACTTC
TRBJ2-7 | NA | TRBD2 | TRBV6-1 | CASSEADSGRYEQYF | TGTGCCAGCAGTGAAGCGGATAGCGGGAGATACGAGCAGTACTTC
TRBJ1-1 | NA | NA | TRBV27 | CASSPLGEGWNTEAFF | TGTGCCAGCAGTCCGCTTGGGGAGGGGTGGAACACTGAAGCTTTCTTT
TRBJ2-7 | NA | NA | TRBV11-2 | CASSNSGYEQYF | TGTGCCAGCAGCAATAGCGGTTACGAGCAGTACTTC
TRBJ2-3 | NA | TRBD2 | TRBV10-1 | CASSESKFGGRGLDTQYF | TGCGCCAGCAGTGAGTCGAAGTTTGGCGGGAGAGGTTTGGATACGCAGTATTTT
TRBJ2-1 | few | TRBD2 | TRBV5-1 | CASSLGTSGSSYNEQFF | TGCGCCAGCAGCTTGGGGACTAGCGGGAGCTCCTACAATGAGCAGTTCTTC
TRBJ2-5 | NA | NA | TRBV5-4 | CASSLLSGAETQYF | TGTGCCAGCAGCTTGTTGTCAGGGGCAGAGACCCAGTACTTC
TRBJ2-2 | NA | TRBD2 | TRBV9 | CASSVDSGGNTGELFF | TGTGCCAGCAGCGTAGACAGCGGGGGGAACACCGGGGAGCTGTTTTTT
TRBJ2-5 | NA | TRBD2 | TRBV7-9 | CASSLIPSGREETQYF | TGTGCCAGCAGCTTAATCCCGAGCGGGAGAGAAGAGACCCAGTACTTC
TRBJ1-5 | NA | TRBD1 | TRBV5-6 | CASSTGTGIGQPQHF | TGTGCCAGCAGCACCGGGACAGGAATAGGCCAGCCCCAGCATTTT
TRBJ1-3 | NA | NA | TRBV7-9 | CASSLDSWTIYF | TGTGCCAGCAGCTTAGACAGCTGGACCATATATTTT
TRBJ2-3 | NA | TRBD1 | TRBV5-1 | CASSFAGQALVDTQYF | TGCGCCAGCAGCTTCGCTGGACAGGCCCTTGTGGATACGCAGTATTTT
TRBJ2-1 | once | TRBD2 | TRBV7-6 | CASSLFGLAGEEVYNEQFF | TGTGCCAGCAGCTTATTCGGACTAGCGGGAGAGGAGGTCTACAATGAGCAGTTCTTC
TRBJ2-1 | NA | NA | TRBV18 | CASSPSTGGNVEQFF | TGTGCCAGCTCACCAAGTACAGGCGGTAATGTTGAGCAGTTCTTC
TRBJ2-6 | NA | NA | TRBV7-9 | CASSLASGSGANVLTF | TGTGCCAGCAGCTTAGCATCGGGTTCTGGGGCCAACGTCCTGACTTTC
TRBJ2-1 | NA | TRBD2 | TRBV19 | CAASPGLALYNEQFF | TGTGCCGCCAGTCCTGGACTAGCGCTTTACAATGAGCAGTTCTTC
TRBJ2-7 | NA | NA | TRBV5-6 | CASSLVMGSEQYF | TGTGCCAGCAGCTTGGTCATGGGGAGTGAGCAGTACTTC
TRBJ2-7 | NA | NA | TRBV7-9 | CASSSTNYEQYF | TGTGCCAGCAGCTCAACTAACTACGAGCAGTACTTC
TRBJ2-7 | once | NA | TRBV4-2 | CASSLSGTLYEQYF | TGTGCCAGCAGCCTATCCGGGACTCTCTACGAGCAGTACTTC
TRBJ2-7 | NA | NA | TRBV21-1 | CASSKSLAGSSAYEQYF | TGTGCCAGCAGCAAAAGCCTAGCGGGGTCCTCAGCCTACGAGCAGTACTTC
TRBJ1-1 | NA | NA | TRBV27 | CASRSGPEAFF | TGTGCCAGCAGGTCGGGACCTGAAGCTTTCTTT
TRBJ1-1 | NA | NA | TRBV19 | CASSTSGLTEAFF | TGTGCCAGTAGTACATCAGGGCTGACTGAAGCTTTCTTT
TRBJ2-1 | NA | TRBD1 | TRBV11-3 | CASSHQDRVEQFF | TGTGCCAGCAGCCACCAAGACAGGGTTGAGCAGTTCTTC
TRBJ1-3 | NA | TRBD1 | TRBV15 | CATSSYEGARGNTIYF | TGTGCCACCAGCAGTTACGAGGGGGCTCGTGGAAACACCATATATTTT
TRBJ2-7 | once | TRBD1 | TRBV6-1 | CASSDRGSYEQYF | TGTGCCAGCAGCGACAGGGGGAGCTACGAGCAGTACTTC
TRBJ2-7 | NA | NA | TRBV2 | CASSASRTYEQYF | TGTGCCAGCAGTGCCTCCCGGACCTACGAGCAGTACTTC
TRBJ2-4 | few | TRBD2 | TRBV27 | CASRIAGGQNIQYF | TGTGCCAGCAGAATAGCGGGAGGGCAAAACATTCAGTACTTC
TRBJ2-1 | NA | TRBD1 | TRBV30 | CAWSLPTGPPYNEQFF | TGTGCCTGGAGTTTGCCGACAGGGCCCCCCTACAATGAGCAGTTCTTC
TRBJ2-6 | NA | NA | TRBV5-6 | CASSFGAPGANVLTF | TGTGCCAGCAGCTTTGGGGCGCCTGGGGCCAACGTCCTGACTTTC
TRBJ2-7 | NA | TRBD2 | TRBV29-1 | CSVYIAGRSYEQYF | TGCAGCGTCTATATAGCGGGAAGGTCCTACGAGCAGTACTTC
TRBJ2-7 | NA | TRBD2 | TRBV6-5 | CASSWTSGSYEQYF | TGTGCCAGCAGTTGGACTAGCGGGAGCTACGAGCAGTACTTC
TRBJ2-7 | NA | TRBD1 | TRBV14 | CASSQGTGTYEQYF | TGTGCCAGCAGCCAAGGGACAGGGACCTACGAGCAGTACTTC
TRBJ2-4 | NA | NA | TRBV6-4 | CASNASGRDIQYF | TGTGCCAGCAATGCCTCCGGGAGAGACATTCAGTACTTC
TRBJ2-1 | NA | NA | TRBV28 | CASSFGQGSYNEQFF | TGTGCCAGCAGTTTCGGTCAGGGCTCCTACAATGAGCAGTTCTTC
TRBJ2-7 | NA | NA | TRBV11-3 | CASSSGSSDSYEQYF | TGTGCCAGCAGCTCGGGCAGCTCCGATTCCTACGAGCAGTACTTC